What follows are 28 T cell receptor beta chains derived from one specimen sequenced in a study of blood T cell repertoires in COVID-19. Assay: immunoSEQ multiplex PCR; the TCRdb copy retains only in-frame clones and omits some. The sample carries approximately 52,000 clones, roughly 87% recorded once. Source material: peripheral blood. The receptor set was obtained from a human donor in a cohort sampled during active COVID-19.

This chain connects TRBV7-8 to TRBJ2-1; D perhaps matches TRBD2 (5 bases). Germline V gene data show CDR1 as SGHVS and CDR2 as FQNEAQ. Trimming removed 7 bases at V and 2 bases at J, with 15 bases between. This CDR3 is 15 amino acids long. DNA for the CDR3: TGTGCCAGCACCCGAGAGGTAGCGACCTACAATGAGCAGTTCTTC. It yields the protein CASTREVATYNEQFF.

This CDR3 is CSVADRDNQPQHF. For the CDR3, the DNA is TGCAGCGTAGCTGACAGGGACAATCAGCCCCAGCATTTT. The rearrangement joins TRBV29-1 to TRBJ1-5, with 7 bases lining up with TRBD1. Germline CDR1 reads SQVTM; CDR2 reads ANQGSEA. This CDR3 spans 13 amino acids. V trimming: 6 bases; J trimming: 3 bases; junction bases outside the gene matches: 5.

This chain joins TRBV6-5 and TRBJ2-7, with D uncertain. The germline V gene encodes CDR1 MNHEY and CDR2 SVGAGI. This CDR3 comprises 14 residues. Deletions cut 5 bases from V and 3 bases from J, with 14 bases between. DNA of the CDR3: TGTGCCAGCAGTCAGGCCGTCGAACGCTACGAGCAGTACTTC. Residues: CASSQAVERYEQYF.

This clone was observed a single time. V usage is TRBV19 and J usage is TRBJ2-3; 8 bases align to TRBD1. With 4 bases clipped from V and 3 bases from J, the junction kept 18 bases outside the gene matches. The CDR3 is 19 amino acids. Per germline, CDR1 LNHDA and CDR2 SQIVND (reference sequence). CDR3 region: CASSNPPPGQGALTDTQYF. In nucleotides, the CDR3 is TGTGCCAGTAGTAATCCCCCCCCCGGGCAGGGGGCTCTGACAGATACGCAGTATTTT. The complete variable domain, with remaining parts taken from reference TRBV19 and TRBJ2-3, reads DGGITQSPKYLFRKEGQNVTLSCEQNLNHDAMYWYRQDPGQGLRLIYYSQIVNDFQKGDIAEGYSVSREKKESFPLTVTSAQKNPTAFYLCASSNPPPGQGALTDTQYFGPGTRLTVL.

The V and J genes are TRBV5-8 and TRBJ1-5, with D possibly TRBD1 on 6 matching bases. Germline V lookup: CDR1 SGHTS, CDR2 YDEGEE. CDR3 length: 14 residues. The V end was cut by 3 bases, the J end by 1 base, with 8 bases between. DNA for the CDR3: TGTGCCAGCAGCTGGGGGCGAAGCAATCAGCCCCAGCATTTT. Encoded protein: CASSWGRSNQPQHF.

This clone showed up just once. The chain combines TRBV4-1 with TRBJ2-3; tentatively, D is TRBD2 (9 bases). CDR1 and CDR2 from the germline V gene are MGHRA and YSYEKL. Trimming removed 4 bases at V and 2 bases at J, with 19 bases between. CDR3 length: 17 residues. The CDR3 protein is CASSPAGGTGDTDTQYF. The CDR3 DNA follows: TGCGCCAGCAGCCCCGCGGGGGGGACAGGAGACACAGATACGCAGTATTTT.

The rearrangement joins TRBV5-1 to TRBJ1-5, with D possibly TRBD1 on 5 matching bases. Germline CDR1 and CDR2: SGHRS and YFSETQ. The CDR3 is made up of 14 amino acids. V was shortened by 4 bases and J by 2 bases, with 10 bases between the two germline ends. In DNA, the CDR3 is TGCGCCAGCAGCGCGGGACTAGGCAATCAGCCCCAGCATTTT. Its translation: CASSAGLGNQPQHF.

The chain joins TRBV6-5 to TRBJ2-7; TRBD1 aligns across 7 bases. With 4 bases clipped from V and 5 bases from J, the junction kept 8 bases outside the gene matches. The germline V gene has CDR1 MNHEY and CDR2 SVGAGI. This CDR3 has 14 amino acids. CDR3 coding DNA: TGTGCCAGCAGTTTTCGGACGGGACAGAACGAGCAGTACTTC. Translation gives CASSFRTGQNEQYF.

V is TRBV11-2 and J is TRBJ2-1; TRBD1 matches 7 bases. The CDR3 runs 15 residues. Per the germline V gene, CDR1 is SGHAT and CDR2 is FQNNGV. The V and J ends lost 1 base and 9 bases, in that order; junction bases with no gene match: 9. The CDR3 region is CASSLGHRGLGEQFF. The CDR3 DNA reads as TGTGCCAGCAGCTTAGGTCACAGGGGTTTGGGTGAGCAGTTCTTC.

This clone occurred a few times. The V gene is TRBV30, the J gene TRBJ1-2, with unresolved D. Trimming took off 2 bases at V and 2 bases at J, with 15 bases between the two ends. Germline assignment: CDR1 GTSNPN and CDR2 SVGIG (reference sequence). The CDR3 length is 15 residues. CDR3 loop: CAWSRGRKENYGYTF. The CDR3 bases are TGTGCCTGGAGTCGAGGCAGAAAAGAAAACTATGGCTACACCTTC.

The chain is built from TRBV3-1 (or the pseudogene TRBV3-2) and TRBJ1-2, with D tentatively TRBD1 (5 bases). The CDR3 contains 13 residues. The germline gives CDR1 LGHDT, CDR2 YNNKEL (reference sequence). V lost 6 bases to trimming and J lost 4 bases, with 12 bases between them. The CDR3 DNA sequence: TGTGCCAGCAGGGGGGGGGTCGCCTATGGCTACACCTTC. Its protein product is CASRGGVAYGYTF.

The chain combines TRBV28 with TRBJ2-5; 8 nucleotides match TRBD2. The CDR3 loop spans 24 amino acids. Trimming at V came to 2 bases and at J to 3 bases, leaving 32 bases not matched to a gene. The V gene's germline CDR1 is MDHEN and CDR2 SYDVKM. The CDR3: CASSLIVLVENLGLVNKAEETQYF. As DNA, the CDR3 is TGTGCCAGCAGTTTAATCGTGCTGGTCGAGAACCTGGGACTAGTGAATAAGGCAGAAGAGACCCAGTACTTC.

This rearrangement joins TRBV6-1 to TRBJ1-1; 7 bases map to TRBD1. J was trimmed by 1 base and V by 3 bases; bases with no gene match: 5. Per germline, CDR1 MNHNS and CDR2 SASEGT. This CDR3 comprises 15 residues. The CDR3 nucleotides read TGTGCCAGCAGTGAGACCGGGACAGCGAACACTGAAGCTTTCTTT. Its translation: CASSETGTANTEAFF.

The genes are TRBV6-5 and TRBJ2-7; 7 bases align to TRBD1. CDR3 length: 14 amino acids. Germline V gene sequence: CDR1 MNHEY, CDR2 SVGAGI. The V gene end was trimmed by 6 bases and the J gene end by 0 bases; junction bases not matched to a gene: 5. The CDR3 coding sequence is TGTGCCAGCAGCGCCCGGGACAGCTCCTACGAGCAGTACTTC. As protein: CASSARDSSYEQYF.

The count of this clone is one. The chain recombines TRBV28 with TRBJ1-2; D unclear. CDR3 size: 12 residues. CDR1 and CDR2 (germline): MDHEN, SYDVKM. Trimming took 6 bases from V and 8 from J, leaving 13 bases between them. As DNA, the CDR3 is TGTGCCAGCAGCCTCAACCCCGGGGGCTACACCTTC. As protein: CASSLNPGGYTF.

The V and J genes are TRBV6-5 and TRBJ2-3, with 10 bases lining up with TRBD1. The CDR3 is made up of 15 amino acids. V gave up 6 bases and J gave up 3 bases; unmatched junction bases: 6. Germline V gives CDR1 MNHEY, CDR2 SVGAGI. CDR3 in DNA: TGTGCCAGCAGACCGACGGGACAGGGGACAGATACGCAGTATTTT. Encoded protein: CASRPTGQGTDTQYF.

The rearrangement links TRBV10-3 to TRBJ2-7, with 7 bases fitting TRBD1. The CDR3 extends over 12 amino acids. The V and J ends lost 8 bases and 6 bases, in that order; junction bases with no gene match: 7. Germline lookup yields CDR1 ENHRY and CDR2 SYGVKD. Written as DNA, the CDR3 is TGTGCCATCGACAGGGCGGCTGGCGAGCAGTACTTC. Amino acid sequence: CAIDRAAGEQYF.

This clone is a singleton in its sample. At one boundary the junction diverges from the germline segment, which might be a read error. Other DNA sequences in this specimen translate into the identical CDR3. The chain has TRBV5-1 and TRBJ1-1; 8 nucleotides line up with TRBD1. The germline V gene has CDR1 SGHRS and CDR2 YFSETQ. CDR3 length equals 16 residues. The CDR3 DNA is TGCGCTAGCAGCTTAGGGATAAGACAGGGGCATACTGAAGCTTTCTTT. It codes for CASSLGIRQGHTEAFF.

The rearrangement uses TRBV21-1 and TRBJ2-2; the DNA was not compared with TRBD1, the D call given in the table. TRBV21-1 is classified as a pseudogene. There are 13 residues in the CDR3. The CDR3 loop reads CASSQGAVGELFF. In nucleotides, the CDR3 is TGTGCCAGCAGTCAGGGGGCGGTCGGGGAGCTGTTTTTT.

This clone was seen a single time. The CDR3 protein is CASSLRGGYEQYF. The CDR3 nucleotides read TGTGCCAGCAGTTTACGGGGTGGATACGAGCAGTACTTC. The chain recombines TRBV12-3 or TRBV12-4 with TRBJ2-7, with a weak D call TRBD2 (5 bases). Trimming took 2 bases from V and 4 from J, leaving 9 bases between them. The CDR3 has 13 residues.

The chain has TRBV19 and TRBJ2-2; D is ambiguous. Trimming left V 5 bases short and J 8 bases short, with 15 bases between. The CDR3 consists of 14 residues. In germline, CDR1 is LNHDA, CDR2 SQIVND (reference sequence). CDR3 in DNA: TGTGCCAGTAGTTCCCCAGGCTCGACGGGGGAGCTGTTTTTT. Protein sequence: CASSSPGSTGELFF.

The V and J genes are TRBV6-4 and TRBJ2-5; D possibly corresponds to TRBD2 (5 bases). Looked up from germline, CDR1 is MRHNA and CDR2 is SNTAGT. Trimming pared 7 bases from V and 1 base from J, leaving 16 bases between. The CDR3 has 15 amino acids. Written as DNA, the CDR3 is TGTGCCAGCACCCTAACGGGAACGATCCAAGAGACCCAGTACTTC. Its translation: CASTLTGTIQETQYF.

CDR3: CASSPTGGSSYEQYF. The CDR3 DNA follows: TGTGCCAGCAGCCCAACGGGCGGGAGCTCCTACGAGCAGTACTTC. V is TRBV9 and J is TRBJ2-7, with 7 bases matching TRBD2. Germline lookup yields CDR1 SGDLS and CDR2 YYNGEE. This CDR3 spans 15 amino acids. The V and J ends lost 4 bases and 0 bases, in that order; junction bases with no gene match: 7.

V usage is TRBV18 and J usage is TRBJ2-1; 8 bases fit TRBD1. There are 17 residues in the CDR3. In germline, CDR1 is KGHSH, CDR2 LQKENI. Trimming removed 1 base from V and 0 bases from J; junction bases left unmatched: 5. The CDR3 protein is CASSPQRTGSSYNEQFF. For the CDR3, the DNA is TGTGCCAGCTCACCACAGCGGACAGGGAGCTCCTACAATGAGCAGTTCTTC.

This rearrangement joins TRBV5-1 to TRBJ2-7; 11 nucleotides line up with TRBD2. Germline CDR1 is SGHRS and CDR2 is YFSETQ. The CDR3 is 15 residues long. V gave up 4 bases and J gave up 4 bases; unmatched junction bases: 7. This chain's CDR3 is CASSGTSGSWYEQYF. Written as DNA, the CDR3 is TGCGCCAGCAGCGGAACTAGCGGGAGTTGGTACGAGCAGTACTTC.

The chain's CDR3 is CASSEWGLAETYEQYF. The CDR3 DNA sequence: TGTGCCAGCAGCGAATGGGGACTAGCGGAAACCTACGAGCAGTACTTC. The chain joins TRBV7-4 to TRBJ2-7, with 11 bases that match TRBD2. Germline-derived CDR1 and CDR2 are SGHVT and SQSDAQ. With V trimmed by 5 bases and J by 2 bases, 8 bases remained unmatched. This CDR3 region has 16 residues. The full variable domain, its missing parts supplied by reference TRBV7-4 and TRBJ2-7, is GAGVSQSPRYKVAKRGRDVALRCDSISGHVTLYWYRQTLGQGSEVLTYSQSDAQRDKSGRPSGRFSAERPERSVSTLKIQRTEQGDSAVYLCASSEWGLAETYEQYFGPGTRLTVT.

CDR3 in amino acids: CASSHESGSVYEQYF. For the CDR3, the DNA is TGTGCCAGCAGCCACGAGAGCGGGAGTGTTTACGAGCAGTACTTC. This chain joins TRBV3-1 (or the pseudogene TRBV3-2) and TRBJ2-7, with TRBD2 identical over 8 bases. Looked up from germline, CDR1 is LGHDT and CDR2 is YNNKEL (reference sequence). V was clipped by 3 bases and J by 4 bases; unmatched bases: 8. The CDR3 loop spans 15 amino acids.

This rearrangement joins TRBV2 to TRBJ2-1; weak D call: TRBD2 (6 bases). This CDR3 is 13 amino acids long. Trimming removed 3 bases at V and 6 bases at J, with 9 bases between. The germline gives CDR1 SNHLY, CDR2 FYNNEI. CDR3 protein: CASSDPLANEQFF. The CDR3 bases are TGTGCCAGCAGTGACCCACTAGCCAATGAGCAGTTCTTC. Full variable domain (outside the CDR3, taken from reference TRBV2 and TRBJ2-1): EPEVTQTPSHQVTQMGQEVILRCVPISNHLYFYWYRQILGQKVEFLVSFYNNEISEKSEIFDDQFSVERPDGSNFTLKIRSTKLEDSAMYFCASSDPLANEQFFGPGTRLTVL.